A selection of T cell receptor beta chains follows, all from one sample in a study of blood T cell repertoires in COVID-19. Produced via immunoSEQ multiplex PCR; TCRdb's table is partial and in-frame only. The sample contains some 57,000 clones, over 75% of which appear only once. Material: peripheral blood. The receptors stem from a human donor in a cohort sampled during active COVID-19. CDR3s include the opening cysteine and the closing phenylalanine or tryptophan. A D gene is named only where the DNA matches it firmly. Size is stated for part of the rows, as once, few or many counts, or as a class when the clone is expanded.

size	D	V	J	CDR3	DNA
.	TRBD1	TRBV5-5	TRBJ1-1	CASSIQGTEAFF	TGTGCCAGCAGCATACAGGGGACTGAAGCTTTCTTT
few	.	TRBV14	TRBJ2-7	CASSQVQTYEQYF	TGTGCCAGCAGCCAAGTACAAACCTACGAGCAGTACTTC
.	TRBD2	TRBV28	TRBJ2-1	CASSLLLSGRPYDNYNEQFF	TGTGCCAGCAGTTTATTACTCAGCGGGAGACCTTATGACAACTACAATGAGCAGTTCTTC
.	TRBD2	TRBV9	TRBJ2-3	CASSVGSSGGDTQYF	TGTGCCAGCAGCGTAGGGTCTAGCGGGGGCGATACGCAGTATTTT
once	.	TRBV25-1	TRBJ1-1	CASSGPVQGGTEAFF	TGTGCCAGCAGTGGTCCAGTTCAAGGGGGCACTGAAGCTTTCTTT
.	TRBD2	TRBV24-1	TRBJ2-7	CATSTSGRPYPLYEQYF	TGTGCCACCAGCACCAGCGGGAGGCCCTACCCCCTGTACGAGCAGTACTTC
once	TRBD2	TRBV7-9	TRBJ2-1	CASSLFAGGPLEQFF	TGTGCCAGCAGCTTATTTGCGGGAGGGCCGCTGGAGCAGTTCTTC
.	TRBD1	TRBV5-6	TRBJ1-2	CASSAGTAYSYGYTF	TGTGCCAGCAGCGCGGGGACAGCCTACTCGTATGGCTACACCTTC
.	TRBD2	TRBV6-2/TRBV6-3	TRBJ2-3	CASSYSSSGREPDTQYF	TGTGCCAGCAGTTACTCGTCTAGCGGGAGGGAGCCGGATACGCAGTATTTT
.	.	TRBV6-6	TRBJ1-3	CASKLTEFGNTIYF	TGTGCCAGCAAACTGACAGAGTTTGGAAACACCATATATTTT
.	TRBD1	TRBV10-3	TRBJ2-5	CAISSPQGAETQYF	TGTGCCATCAGTTCCCCACAGGGGGCAGAGACCCAGTACTTC
.	.	TRBV9	TRBJ1-3	CASSDTGPLSGNTIYF	TGTGCCAGCAGCGACACAGGGCCCCTCTCTGGAAACACCATATATTTT
.	.	TRBV18	TRBJ1-1	CASSPGGAEAFF	TGTGCCAGCTCACCAGGAGGGGCTGAAGCTTTCTTT
.	TRBD2	TRBV27	TRBJ2-5	CASMRRESGETQYF	TGTGCCAGCATGAGGCGGGAGAGTGGAGAGACCCAGTACTTC
.	.	TRBV30	TRBJ2-2	CAWTVLTGELFF	TGTGCCTGGACGGTCCTCACCGGGGAGCTGTTTTTT
.	TRBD1	TRBV5-1	TRBJ2-5	CASNRMTGFQETQYF	TGCGCCAGCAACCGAATGACAGGGTTCCAAGAGACCCAGTACTTC
.	TRBD1	TRBV18	TRBJ1-2	CASSPSGQGQFTNYGYTF	TGTGCCAGCTCACCGTCTGGACAGGGCCAATTTACTAACTATGGCTACACCTTC
.	TRBD1	TRBV25-1	TRBJ1-2	CASSEPGQPTLYGYTF	TGTGCCAGCAGTGAACCGGGACAGCCGACTCTCTATGGCTACACCTTC
once	TRBD2	TRBV28	TRBJ2-3	CASSWTSGPTDTQYF	TGTGCCAGCAGTTGGACTAGCGGGCCCACAGATACGCAGTATTTT
.	TRBD2	TRBV2	TRBJ2-3	CASGRAGADTQYF	TGTGCCAGCGGGAGGGCCGGGGCAGATACGCAGTATTTT